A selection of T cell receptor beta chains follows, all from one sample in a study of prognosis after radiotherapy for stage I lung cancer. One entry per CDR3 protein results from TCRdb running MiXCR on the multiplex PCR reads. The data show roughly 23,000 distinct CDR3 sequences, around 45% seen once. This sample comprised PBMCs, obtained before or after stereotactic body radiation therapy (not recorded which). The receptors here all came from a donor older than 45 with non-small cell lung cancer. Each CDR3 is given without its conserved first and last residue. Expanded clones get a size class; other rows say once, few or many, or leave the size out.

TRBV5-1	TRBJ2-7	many	ASSLISSSSYEQY
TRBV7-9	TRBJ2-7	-	ASSSPGGTLYEQY
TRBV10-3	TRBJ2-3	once	AISIWDTDTQY
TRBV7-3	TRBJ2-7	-	ASSFSGSKEQY
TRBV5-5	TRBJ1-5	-	ASSLAPRAKSQPQH
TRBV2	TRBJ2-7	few	ASSELTGGLSEQY
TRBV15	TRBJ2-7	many	ATSRGGTGGYEQY
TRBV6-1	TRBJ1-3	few	ASRTLFSGNTIY
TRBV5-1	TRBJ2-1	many	ASSWGHGGAYNEQF
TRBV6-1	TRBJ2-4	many	ASSASVLLAKNIQY
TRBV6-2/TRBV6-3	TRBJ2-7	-	ASSVLDSTYEQY
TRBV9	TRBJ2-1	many	ASSYRLAGGGEEQF
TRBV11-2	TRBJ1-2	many	ASSLVLRAGDGGYT
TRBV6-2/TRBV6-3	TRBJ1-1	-	ASSPHEDTEAF
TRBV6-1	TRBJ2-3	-	ASRPGTGVLRRISTDTQY
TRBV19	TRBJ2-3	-	ASSMSLRPTDTQY
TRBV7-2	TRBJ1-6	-	ASSPSLGQNSPLH
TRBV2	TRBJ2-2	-	ASSESGVIGELF
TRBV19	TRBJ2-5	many	ASSGETWGETQY
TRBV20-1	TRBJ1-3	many	SARAPGVSGNTIY
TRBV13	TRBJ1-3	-	ASSLMGSSGNTIY
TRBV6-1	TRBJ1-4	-	ATGGTGEVEKLF
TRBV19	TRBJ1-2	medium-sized	ASSKDKFNYGYT
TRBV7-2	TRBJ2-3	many	ASRPPLALSTDTQY
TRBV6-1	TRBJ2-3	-	ASAYSVGAGGTYTQY
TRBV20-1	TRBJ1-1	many	SASTVRNTEAF
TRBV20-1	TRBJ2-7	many	SAPSLAGVTYEQY
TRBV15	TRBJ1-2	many	ATGNSPNYGYT
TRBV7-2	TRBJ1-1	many	ASSSGRGTEAF
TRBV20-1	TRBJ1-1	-	SASYPGVANTEAF
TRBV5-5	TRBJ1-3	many	ASSLAQANSGNTIY
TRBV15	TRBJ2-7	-	ATSSPGNEQY
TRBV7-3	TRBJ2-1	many	ASSLKGHQQF
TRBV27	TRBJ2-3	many	ASSAAHDSHSSTDTQY
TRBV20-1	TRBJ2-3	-	SVLWVADTQY
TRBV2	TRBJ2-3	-	ASSEHGGRGIDTQY
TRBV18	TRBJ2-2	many	ASSPPWADANTGELF
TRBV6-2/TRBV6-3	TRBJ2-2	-	ASSRQGNTGELF
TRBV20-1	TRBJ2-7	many	SARIGTGLYEQY
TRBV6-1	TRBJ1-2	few	AGPPARGTPYGYT
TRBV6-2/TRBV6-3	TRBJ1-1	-	ASSYVGMGNTEAF
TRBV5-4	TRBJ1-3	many	ASSQQGSGNTIY
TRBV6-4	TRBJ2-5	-	ASSVPPEETQY
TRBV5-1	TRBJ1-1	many	ASSLYGRDTEAF
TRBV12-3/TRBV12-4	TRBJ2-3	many	ASRRLGVDTQY
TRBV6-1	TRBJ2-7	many	ASSLQGAFEQY
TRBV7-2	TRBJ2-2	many	ASSLVGGGNTGELF
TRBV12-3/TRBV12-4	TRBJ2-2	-	ASSSQSAGYTGELF
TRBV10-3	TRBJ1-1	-	AISGEGGIYTEAF
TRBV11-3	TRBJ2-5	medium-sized	ASSLEGETQY
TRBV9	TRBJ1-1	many	ASSPGVMNTEAF
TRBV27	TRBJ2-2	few	ASSPSGSHPGELF
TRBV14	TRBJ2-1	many	ATRGGGYEQF
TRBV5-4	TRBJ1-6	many	ASYMTTIGAPLH
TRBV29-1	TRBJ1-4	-	SVELGAGEKLF
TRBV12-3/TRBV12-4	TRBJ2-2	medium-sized	ASSRGFGELF
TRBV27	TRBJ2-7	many	ASSLFSGTRGSNEQY
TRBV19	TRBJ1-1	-	ASSTTGRTTEAF
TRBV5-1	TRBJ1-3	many	ASSSRGPDSGNTIY